What follows is one T cell receptor (beta chain) and its context. Its antigen has not been determined. Per-base qualities were not stored, and no clone one base away is much larger. The source of the sample is a study of T cell changes during pregnancy in multiple sclerosis (dated by TCRdb to between 2018 and 2021). At the level of the whole study: In women with multiple sclerosis, the researchers looked at how the T cell repertoire shifted as pregnancy progressed.

The method behind the library was the immunoSEQ multiplex PCR assay. TCRdb took this table from immuneACCESS and kept in-frame rearrangements with V and J called. Such tables lack part of the clones; where checked against another copy, unresolved V genes explain under half of the gap, and the rest is unexplained. The table for this sample lists approximately 100,000 clones; about 94% of them were counted only once. The ten largest clones represent 2% to 2.5% of the sample. The CDR3 runs 16 amino acids, cysteine and phenylalanine included. Only the CDR3 region is kept as DNA, spanning 48 bases read in frame from base 1. For CDR1 and CDR2, the germline V gene lists SGHVS and FNYEAQ. V and J lose 0 bases and 4 bases, and a span of 13 bases separates them.

The sequence joins TRBV7-6 to TRBJ1-3, with the D gene too uncertain to name. The sample was peripheral blood, taken in the third trimester of pregnancy. This sequence originates from a female donor with multiple sclerosis, enrolled in a pregnancy study. DNA sequence: TGTGCCAGCAGCTTAGCGGAGGTCGTGGGAGGAAACACCATATATTTT. Its coded protein is CASSLAEVVGGNTIYF.